These 14 T cell receptor beta chains were sequenced from one sample in a study of blood T cells in healthy people across ages. A J-beta primer mix and a sample-barcoded 5' primer were used in a second PCR of roughly 7 to 12 cycles. TCRdb itself ran the 5' RACE reads through MiXCR, one entry per CDR3 protein. The sample has approximately 780,000 distinct CDR3 sequences; more than 25% are singletons. The same data also went into a second study, on T cells of mothers and their children.

Sample: blood. Receptor source: a boy between 10 and 17 years old in good health.

This clonotype was recorded a few times. The genes are TRBV12-3 or TRBV12-4 and TRBJ1-6; 7 bases are a match to TRBD1. V shed 6 bases and J 8 bases; nucleotides not matched to a gene: 1. This CDR3 is built from 12 residues. The CDR3 region is CASRTGDSPLHF. In DNA form, the CDR3 reads TGTGCCAGCAGAACAGGGGATTCACCCCTCCACTTT.

V and J are TRBV12-5 and TRBJ2-5, with D uncertain. Between the trimmed V and J ends, which lost 2 bases and 5 bases, there was a span of 3 bases. CDR3 size: 11 residues. From germline, CDR1 is LGHNT and CDR2 FRNRAP. CDR3 region: CASGLRETQYF. CDR3 bases: TGTGCTAGTGGTTTGAGGGAGACCCAGTACTTC.

The sample holds a few counts of this clonotype. The chain links TRBV12-3 or TRBV12-4 to TRBJ1-2, with D perhaps TRBD1 (6 bases). The CDR3 loop spans 13 amino acids. V was cut by 3 bases and J by 5 bases, with 10 bases left in between. CDR3 loop: CASSFRTAYGYTF. In nucleotides, the CDR3 is TGTGCCAGCAGTTTTAGGACAGCGTATGGCTACACCTTC.

This clonotype turned up a few times. The chain is built from TRBV19 and TRBJ1-4; the D gene is possibly TRBD1 (6 bases). The CDR3 covers 16 residues. Deletions cut 3 bases from V and 5 bases from J, with 16 bases between. In germline, CDR1 is LNHDA, CDR2 SQIVND (reference sequence). The CDR3 loop is CASSMPQGLGNEKLFF. CDR3 DNA sequence: TGTGCCAGTAGTATGCCACAGGGTTTGGGGAATGAAAAACTGTTTTTT.

Turning to this clonotype: One end of the junction fails to match germline, which may point to a read error. The rearrangement uses TRBV6-2 or TRBV6-3 and TRBJ1-6; D is unclear. The CDR3 sequence is 14 residues long. Germline lookup yields CDR1 MNHEY and CDR2 SVGEGT. The CDR3 loop reads CASSQRSERSPLHF. The DNA of the CDR3 is TGCGCCAGCAGCCAAAGGTCCGAGAGGTCACCCCTCCACTTT.

The sample holds a few counts of this clonotype. The chain links TRBV27 to TRBJ2-1; D is perhaps TRBD1 or TRBD2 (5 bases each). CDR1 and CDR2 (germline): MNHEY, SMNVEV (reference sequence). V gave up 5 bases and J gave up 1 base, with 9 bases separating them. The CDR3 is 14 amino acids. For the CDR3, the DNA is TGTGCCAGCAGTCCGGGACGGTCCTACAATGAGCAGTTCTTC. Amino acids: CASSPGRSYNEQFF.

The chain links TRBV6-5 to TRBJ1-1; D uncertain. Germline V gene sequence: CDR1 MNHEY, CDR2 SVGAGI. The CDR3 length is 13 residues. V was cut by 1 base and J by 2 bases, with 5 bases left in between. CDR3 residues: CASSYWHNTEAFF. The CDR3 DNA reads as TGTGCCAGCAGTTACTGGCATAACACTGAAGCTTTCTTT.

This chain uses TRBV20-1 with TRBJ2-5, with a tentative D call TRBD1 (5 bases). Trimming stripped 4 bases from V and 4 bases from J, with 16 bases between. CDR3 length equals 14 residues. Per germline, CDR1 DFQATT and CDR2 SNEGSKA (reference sequence). The CDR3 DNA follows: TGCAGTGCTACCCGACAGTTAAACACAGAGACCCAGTACTTC. This sequence encodes CSATRQLNTETQYF.

This clonotype was seen only a few times. The chain has TRBV5-5 and TRBJ1-1; 10 bases align to TRBD1. Germline-derived CDR1 and CDR2 are SGHKS and YYEKEE (reference sequence). The CDR3 has 16 amino acids. Trimming took 4 bases from V and 4 from J; bases not matched to a gene: 10. CDR3 sequence: CASSPLSTGGITEAFF. In nucleotides, the CDR3 is TGTGCCAGCAGCCCTCTCTCGACAGGGGGCATCACTGAAGCTTTCTTT.

The V call is TRBV20-1, the J call TRBJ2-3; maybe TRBD1 (6 bases). The germline gives CDR1 DFQATT, CDR2 SNEGSKA (reference sequence). This CDR3 contains 13 residues. The V end lost 7 bases, the J end lost 4 bases, and 15 bases lay between the germline ends. The CDR3: CSVITGSADTQYF. For the CDR3, the DNA is TGCAGTGTAATAACAGGGTCAGCAGATACGCAGTATTTT.

This clonotype has more than one count but fewer than ten. The rearrangement joins TRBV6-5 to TRBJ2-4, with D perhaps TRBD1 or TRBD2 (5 bases each). Germline V gene data show CDR1 as MNHEY and CDR2 as SVGAGI. V lost 6 bases and J lost 3, with 15 bases in between. This CDR3 is built from 15 residues. The CDR3 bases are TGTGCCAGCAGACCTCTGAATGGGGGCAAAAACATTCAGTACTTC. As protein: CASRPLNGGKNIQYF.

In its sample, this clonotype was seen a few times. The chain carries TRBV5-1 and TRBJ2-5; the match to TRBD1 covers 10 bases. Germline V CDR1 and CDR2: SGHRS, YFSETQ. This CDR3 is built from 17 residues. V shed 0 bases, J shed 6 bases, and the junction held 11 bases outside the gene matches. CDR3 protein: CASSLAGWTGGVKTQYF. CDR3 DNA sequence: TGCGCCAGCAGCTTGGCGGGGTGGACAGGGGGTGTTAAGACCCAGTACTTC.

This clonotype was seen more than once but under ten times. This chain joins TRBV6-4 and TRBJ2-3; 10 bases fit TRBD2. With 0 bases clipped from V and 2 bases from J, the junction kept 2 bases outside the gene matches. The CDR3 extends over 16 amino acids. CDR1 MRHNA and CDR2 SNTAGT come from the germline V gene. The CDR3 loop is CASSDSSGGATDTQYF. Here the CDR3 DNA reads TGTGCCAGCAGTGACTCGAGCGGGGGGGCCACAGATACGCAGTATTTT.

This clonotype occurred many times. The chain carries TRBV5-6 and TRBJ2-2, with D uncertain. This CDR3 is built from 13 residues. The V end lost 0 bases, the J end lost 9 bases, and 9 bases lay between the germline ends. CDR1 and CDR2 (germline): SGHDT, YYEEEE. The CDR3 is CASSLGVKRELFF. The CDR3 nucleotides are TGTGCCAGCAGCTTGGGCGTGAAACGGGAGCTGTTTTTT.